This TCR beta chain derives from a study of blood T cell repertoires in COVID-19. Across the whole study: COVID-19 samples from acute and convalescent phases originated in the United States, Italy and Spain. The analysed material was cDNA or gDNA that came from T cells, B-cell-depleted T cells, or PBMCs.

Source study methods: From reference gene primer amplification, estimates of nucleated cell counts were derived. Clones were read by immunoSEQ multiplex PCR, and TCRdb kept only the in-frame ones, dropping some. The DNA gave D and trimming, while V, J and clone size come from that table. Among about 150,000 clones, roughly 90% were seen once, and the ten largest hold less than 4.5%. The CDR3 is 15 residues long. Trimming removed 1 base at V and 0 bases at J, with 6 bases between. The germline V gene has CDR1 LGHNA and CDR2 YSLEER. The receptor was isolated from a woman aged 55 to 70 with active or convalescent COVID-19. This chain links TRBV4-3 with TRBJ2-2, with TRBD1 as a possible D gene (6 bases). The sample was peripheral blood. This CDR3 is CASSQGQANTGELFF. CDR3 DNA sequence: TGCGCCAGCAGCCAAGGACAGGCGAACACCGGGGAGCTGTTTTTT.